The 5 T cell receptor beta chains below all came from one sample that was sequenced in a study of breast tumors, draining lymph nodes, adjacent tissues. TCRdb ran MiXCR on the multiplex PCR reads and lists one entry per CDR3 protein. The table includes about 180,000 distinct CDR3 sequences, about 33% detected once. Breast cancer patients provided tissue from their axillary draining lymph nodes. The sample taken for sequencing was axillary lymph node tissue. These receptors came from a female donor with breast cancer. Some clones in this sample may be carry-over from other donors' samples.

This clonotype was recorded many times. The chain carries TRBV5-1 and TRBJ1-3; no reliable D call. CDR1 and CDR2 from the germline V gene are SGHRS and YFSETQ. The CDR3 is 16 residues long. Trimming left V 0 bases short and J 0 bases short, with 10 bases between. The CDR3 DNA reads TGCGCCAGCAGCTTGGGGCAACAACTCTCTGGAAACACCATATATTTT. Translated: CASSLGQQLSGNTIYF.

The chain has TRBV29-1 and TRBJ1-1; D unresolved. The CDR3 length is 9 residues. Per germline, CDR1 SQVTM and CDR2 ANQGSEA. The germline V and J ends were trimmed by 6 bases and 6 bases, with 5 bases remaining between them. CDR3 bases: TGCAGCGTGGTCTCTGAAGCTTTCTTT. The encoded protein is CSVVSEAFF.

The table lists this clonotype with many counts. The chain combines TRBV7-8 with TRBJ1-3; TRBD1 might be the D (5 bases). The CDR3 extends over 14 amino acids. Germline CDR1 is SGHVS and CDR2 is FQNEAQ. V lost 6 bases and J lost 4, with 13 bases in between. DNA for the CDR3: TGTGCCAGCAGGGCTGGGACGGCGGGAAACACCATATATTTT. Encoded protein: CASRAGTAGNTIYF.

This clonotype was picked up many times. The CDR3 bases are TGTGCCAGCAGCCTTGCCGGGGGGGGGTTCGCAGATACGCAGTATTTT. Its protein is CASSLAGGGFADTQYF. The chain joins TRBV7-9 to TRBJ2-3; 8 nucleotides line up with TRBD2. CDR1 SEHNR and CDR2 FQNEAQ come from the germline V gene (reference sequence). There are 16 residues in the CDR3. The V segment lost 5 bases and the J segment 4 bases; nucleotides outside the gene matches: 11.

This clonotype was recorded many times. The rearrangement uses TRBV7-2 and TRBJ1-3; D ambiguous. Between the trimmed V and J ends, which lost 1 base and 0 bases, there was a span of 4 bases. This CDR3 has 14 amino acids. Per the germline V gene, CDR1 is SGHTA and CDR2 is FQGNSA. The CDR3 spells CASSLGISGNTIYF. The CDR3 nucleotides read TGTGCCAGCAGCTTAGGTATCTCTGGAAACACCATATATTTT.